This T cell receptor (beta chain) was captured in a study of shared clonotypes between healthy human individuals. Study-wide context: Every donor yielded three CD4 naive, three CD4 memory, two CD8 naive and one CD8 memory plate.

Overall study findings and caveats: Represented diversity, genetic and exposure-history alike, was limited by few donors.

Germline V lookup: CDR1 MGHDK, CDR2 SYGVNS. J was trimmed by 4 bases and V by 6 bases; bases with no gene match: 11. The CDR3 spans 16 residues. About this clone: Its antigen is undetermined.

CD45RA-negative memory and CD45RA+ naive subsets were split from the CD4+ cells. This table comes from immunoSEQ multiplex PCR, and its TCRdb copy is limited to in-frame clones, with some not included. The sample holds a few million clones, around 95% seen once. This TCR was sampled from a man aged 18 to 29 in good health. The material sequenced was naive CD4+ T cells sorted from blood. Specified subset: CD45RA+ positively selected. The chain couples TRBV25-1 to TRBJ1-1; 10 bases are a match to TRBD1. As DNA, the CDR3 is TGTGCCAGCAGGGAAAACGTCGGACAGGGGGTCACTGAAGCTTTCTTT. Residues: CASRENVGQGVTEAFF.